These T cell receptor beta chains were read from a single sample in a study of blood T cell repertoires in COVID-19. Repertoires were generated with immunoSEQ multiplex PCR, while TCRdb's copy carries only in-frame clones and drops some. The sample lists 150,000 to 200,000 clones, about four fifths occurring once. The sequenced material came from PBMCs or T cells enriched from blood (not recorded which). The receptors were sampled from a woman aged 60-75 years who had recovered from COVID-19. Both conserved end residues are part of each CDR3. D genes are given only for firm matches. Only part of the rows carry a size: once, few, many, or a class if the clone is expanded.

>15|TRBJ1-1|TRBV5-5|TRBD1|-
TGTGCCAGCAGCTTAACAGGGGGCCCGAACACTGAAGCTTTCTTT
CASSLTGGPNTEAFF
>18|TRBJ2-7|TRBV5-6|TRBD2|-
TGTGCCAGCAGCTTGGCCTGGCTAGCGGGGGGGAGCTCCTACGAGCAGTACTTC
CASSLAWLAGGSSYEQYF
>14|TRBJ2-7|TRBV29-1|TRBD2|once
TGCAGCGTTGGTGTGGGGACTAGTCTCTACGAGCAGTACTTC
CSVGVGTSLYEQYF
>19|TRBJ2-3|TRBV5-8|-|-
TGTGCCAGCAGCGTTATACTAGGCGGGGGCCTTACTAGCACAGATACGCAGTATTTT
CASSVILGGGLTSTDTQYF
>16|TRBJ2-1|TRBV24-1|TRBD2|-
TGTGCCACCAGTGAATCCCCGGGGGGGTCGTACAATGAGCAGTTCTTC
CATSESPGGSYNEQFF
>15|TRBJ2-5|TRBV3-1/TRBV3-2|TRBD1|-
TGTGCCAGCAGCCGCGGGACAGGGGTTCAGGAGACCCAGTACTTC
CASSRGTGVQETQYF
>15|TRBJ2-7|TRBV3-1/TRBV3-2|TRBD1|-
TGTGCCAGCAGCGCCGGGACAGCGAGCTCCTACGAGCAGTACTTC
CASSAGTASSYEQYF
>11|TRBJ2-7|TRBV3-1/TRBV3-2|TRBD1|few
TGTGCCAGCAGCTCAGGGGGCGAGCAGTACTTC
CASSSGGEQYF
>16|TRBJ2-1|TRBV21-1|-|-
TGTGCCAGCAGCAACACCGAACCCGGACACCACAATGAGCAGTTCTTC
CASSNTEPGHHNEQFF
>14|TRBJ1-6|TRBV6-5|-|-
TGTGCCAGCAGCCCGGGACAACGTAATTCACCCCTCCACTTT
CASSPGQRNSPLHF
>16|TRBJ1-1|TRBV18|-|-
TGTGCCAGCTCACCAACGGGGACGCCGGGGAGGGCTGAAGCTTTCTTT
CASSPTGTPGRAEAFF
>15|TRBJ1-3|TRBV5-1|TRBD1|-
TGCGCCAGCAGCTTCGCAGGGGGTATTGGAAACACCATATATTTT
CASSFAGGIGNTIYF
>11|TRBJ2-7|TRBV6-5|-|once
TGTGCCAGCAAAAACACCTACGAGCAGTACTTC
CASKNTYEQYF
>18|TRBJ2-1|TRBV19|-|once
TGTGCCAGTAGTATATCAGTAGGGGACTTCAGCTCCTACAATGAGCAGTTCTTC
CASSISVGDFSSYNEQFF
>15|TRBJ2-3|TRBV30|TRBD2|-
TGTGCCTGGAGTTACGGGGGGGCCAAGTCAGATACGCAGTATTTT
CAWSYGGAKSDTQYF
>13|TRBJ1-1|TRBV27|-|-
TGTGCCAGCAGTTTAACTAAGAACACTGAAGCTTTCTTT
CASSLTKNTEAFF
>19|TRBJ1-5|TRBV9|TRBD1|-
TGTGCCAGCAGCGACAGACCGGGACAGGGGGCCAAAAGTAATCAGCCCCAGCATTTT
CASSDRPGQGAKSNQPQHF
>15|TRBJ2-2|TRBV11-3|TRBD2|few
TGTGCCAGCAGCTTAGCGGGGGGGCCAACCGGGGAGCTGTTTTTT
CASSLAGGPTGELFF
>15|TRBJ2-5|TRBV9|TRBD2|-
TGTGCCAGCAGCGTAGGTAGCGGGGGCCAAGAGACCCAGTACTTC
CASSVGSGGQETQYF
>15|TRBJ1-6|TRBV5-4|-|-
TGTGCCAGCAGCTTGTTGTCAGGGTCGAATTCACCCCTCCACTTT
CASSLLSGSNSPLHF
>14|TRBJ1-2|TRBV5-1|TRBD1|once
TGCGCCAGCAGCAGGACAGGGGCTAACTATGGCTACACCTTC
CASSRTGANYGYTF
>15|TRBJ2-2|TRBV25-1|-|-
TGTGCCAGCAGTCAACACGGAGCGAACACCGGGGAGCTGTTTTTT
CASSQHGANTGELFF
>13|TRBJ1-2|TRBV6-1|-|-
TGTGCCAGCAGTGAAGCAGGAGGTTATGGCTACACCTTC
CASSEAGGYGYTF
>15|TRBJ2-3|TRBV2|TRBD2|-
TGTGCCAGCATTCTGGGGGGGACTAGTCTAGATACGCAGTATTTT
CASILGGTSLDTQYF
>17|TRBJ1-2|TRBV9|-|-
TGTGCCAGCAGCCCCCAGGGCGGGGCAGATGCTCACTATGGCTACACCTTC
CASSPQGGADAHYGYTF
>12|TRBJ1-2|TRBV12-3/TRBV12-4|-|-
TGTGCCAGCAGTCCGAGCGACTATGGCTACACCTTC
CASSPSDYGYTF
>17|TRBJ1-6|TRBV18|TRBD1|few
TGTGCCAGCTCACCACTGGGGACAGGGGTGAGCGGCTCACCCCTCCACTTT
CASSPLGTGVSGSPLHF
>15|TRBJ1-5|TRBV4-1|-|-
TGCGCCAGCAGCCAAACGACAGGCTTCAATCAGCCCCAGCATTTT
CASSQTTGFNQPQHF
>14|TRBJ1-5|TRBV2|-|-
TGTGCCAGCAGTGAGGGAGGGGGTAATCAGCCCCAGCATTTT
CASSEGGGNQPQHF
>17|TRBJ2-3|TRBV21-1|-|once
TGTGCCAGCAGCCGAAGAAGGGGCCAATCTAGCACAGATACGCAGTATTTT
CASSRRRGQSSTDTQYF
>15|TRBJ1-1|TRBV4-2|-|-
TGTGCCAGCAGCCAAGAGCGCGGGAGCAATTTAGAAGCTTTCTTT
CASSQERGSNLEAFF
>17|TRBJ1-1|TRBV4-1|-|-
TGCGCCAGCAGCCAAGAACCTATTCTGGTAGCGAACACTGAAGCTTTCTTT
CASSQEPILVANTEAFF
>14|TRBJ1-1|TRBV19|-|-
TGTGCCAGCGGCCGGGTCTACGAGAACACTGAAGCTTTCTTT
CASGRVYENTEAFF
>15|TRBJ1-5|TRBV27|TRBD1|-
TGTGCCAGCAGTCCAGGGACAGGGGGTGGTCAGCCCCAGCATTTT
CASSPGTGGGQPQHF
>15|TRBJ2-7|TRBV11-2|TRBD2|-
TGTGCCAGCAGCTTAGGTGGGACTAGGTCCTACGAGCAGTACTTC
CASSLGGTRSYEQYF
>19|TRBJ2-1|TRBV3-1/TRBV3-2|TRBD2|few
TGTGCCAGCAGCCAAGCTTCGACCGGGAGCGGGGGGGCCCTCTATGAGCAGTTCTTC
CASSQASTGSGGALYEQFF
>16|TRBJ2-1|TRBV5-1|-|-
TGCGCCAGCAGCCCTACCAGGGTCGCGTCATACAATGAGCAGTTCTTC
CASSPTRVASYNEQFF
>14|TRBJ2-7|TRBV5-6|-|-
TGTGCCAGCAGCTTGAGTCCAGGGAATAACGAGCAGTACTTC
CASSLSPGNNEQYF
>16|TRBJ2-5|TRBV7-3|TRBD1|few
TGTGCCAGCAGCATATCCTCCGGGACAGGGGAAGAGACCCAGTACTTC
CASSISSGTGEETQYF
>16|TRBJ2-5|TRBV4-2|TRBD1|-
TGTGCCAGCAGCCAAGACATGGTCCAGGGGGCGGAGACCCAGTACTTC
CASSQDMVQGAETQYF
>15|TRBJ1-5|TRBV2|TRBD1|-
TGTGCCAGCAGGGCCCTAGGTACAGGGGATCAGCCCCAGCATTTT
CASRALGTGDQPQHF
>15|TRBJ2-1|TRBV19|TRBD2|-
TGTGCCAGTAGTATTCGGGGGGGGGCAGCCAATGAGCAGTTCTTC
CASSIRGGAANEQFF
>14|TRBJ1-4|TRBV10-2|-|-
TGCGCCAGCAGTGCAAACCAGGCGAAAGAAAAACTGTTTTTT
CASSANQAKEKLFF
>16|TRBJ2-2|TRBV5-5|TRBD1|-
TGTGCCAGCAGCGTGGGGACAGGGGTCGTGACCGGGGAGCTGTTTTTT
CASSVGTGVVTGELFF
>15|TRBJ1-2|TRBV2|-|-
TGTGCCAGCAGTGGGGAGGGCAGTACCTCCTATGGCTACACCTTC
CASSGEGSTSYGYTF
>12|TRBJ2-5|TRBV24-1|-|once
TGTGCCACCAGTGATCCAGGGGAGACCCAGTACTTC
CATSDPGETQYF
>15|TRBJ1-1|TRBV2|TRBD1|-
TGTGCCAGCAGTGCGAGGGACAGAATGAACACTGAAGCTTTCTTT
CASSARDRMNTEAFF
>15|TRBJ1-4|TRBV9|-|-
TGTGCCAGCAGCCTATTGCCGGGAAAGTCCGAGAAACTGTTTTTT
CASSLLPGKSEKLFF
>16|TRBJ2-1|TRBV14|TRBD2|-
TGTGCCAGCAGCCAAGTCGCCAGCGGGGGGTGGGGTGAGCAGTTCTTC
CASSQVASGGWGEQFF
>16|TRBJ2-5|TRBV9|-|-
TGTGCCAGCAGCGTAGACGGAGGCAGTAGGGGGGAGACCCAGTACTTC
CASSVDGGSRGETQYF
>14|TRBJ1-3|TRBV19|-|-
TGTGCCAGTAGTATCAAGCAGGGTGCGGACACCATATATTTT
CASSIKQGADTIYF
>17|TRBJ1-1|TRBV14|TRBD1|-
TGTGCCAGCAGCCAAGTAAAGGACAGGGTTGAAAGGACTGAAGCTTTCTTT
CASSQVKDRVERTEAFF
>16|TRBJ2-1|TRBV21-1|-|-
TGTGCCAGCAGCAAAGATCGTTCCCCGACAAACAATGAGCAGTTCTTC
CASSKDRSPTNNEQFF
>15|TRBJ1-3|TRBV5-8|-|-
TGTGCCAATTCCCAGGGTACCAGGGATGGAAACACCATATATTTT
CANSQGTRDGNTIYF
>13|TRBJ2-1|TRBV5-1|-|once
TGCGCCAGCAGCTTCGCGGGGTACAATGAGCAGTTCTTC
CASSFAGYNEQFF
>14|TRBJ2-7|TRBV6-5|-|few
TGTGCCAGCAGTTACGGGGGATCAGGGGTCGAGCAGTACTTC
CASSYGGSGVEQYF
>16|TRBJ2-3|TRBV11-2|TRBD2|few
TGTGCCAGCAGCCCGGGGCCTAGCGGGGGGGCGAATACGCAGTATTTT
CASSPGPSGGANTQYF
>14|TRBJ2-3|TRBV5-1|TRBD2|-
TGCGCCAGCAGCGACCCCGGGGGGGCCGGTACGCAGTATTTT
CASSDPGGAGTQYF
>15|TRBJ1-1|TRBV5-1|-|-
TGCGCCAGCAGCCCGCGGTGGGGGGAGGGCACTGAAGCTTTCTTT
CASSPRWGEGTEAFF